The entry below gives a single T cell receptor (beta chain) sequence along with its context. This same CDR3 is encoded by further DNA sequences in the sample. CDR1 is KGHSH, CDR2 LQKENI, per germline. The CDR3 extends over 16 amino acids. With 3 bases removed from V and 0 bases from J, the gap between germline ends came to 12 bases. These data come from a study of blood T cell repertoires in COVID-19. As for the study in general: Researchers got acute and convalescent COVID-19 samples from the United States, Italy and Spain. In each case, the material was cDNA or gDNA derived from T cells, B-cell-depleted T cells, or PBMCs.

Per the original data handling: By means of reference gene primer amplification, nucleated cell counts were estimated. Measured with immunoSEQ multiplex PCR; TCRdb has only the in-frame clones, and not every one. That table furnishes V, J and clone size, whereas the DNA furnished D and trimming. The top ten clones hold roughly 12% of a sample with approximately 130,000 clones, about four fifths of them seen once. The clonotype was recovered from a human donor in a cohort sampled during active COVID-19. Sequenced material: peripheral blood. V usage is TRBV18 and J usage is TRBJ1-3, with no clear D. CDR3 residues: CASSPSAGNSGNTIYF. For the CDR3, the DNA is TGTGCCAGCTCACCGTCGGCGGGCAACTCTGGAAACACCATATATTTT. Full variable domain (missing parts from reference TRBV18 and TRBJ1-3): NAGVMQNPRHLVRRRGQEARLRCSPMKGHSHVYWYRQLPEEGLKFMVYLQKENIIDESGMPKERFSAEFPKEGPSILRIQQVVRGDSAAYFCASSPSAGNSGNTIYFGEGSWLTVV.